The next 31 T cell receptor beta chains were all read from a single sample in a study of blood T cell repertoires in COVID-19. Sequencing used immunoSEQ multiplex PCR; TCRdb keeps in-frame clones, though not all of them. Found here are about 80,000 clones, around 78% of them singletons; the top ten hold roughly 15%. The specimen sequenced was peripheral blood. The receptors were sampled from a human donor in a cohort sampled during active COVID-19.

The gene calls are TRBV4-1 and TRBJ2-1; 10 bases line up with TRBD2. Per the germline V gene, CDR1 is MGHRA and CDR2 is YSYEKL. V trimming: 0 bases; J trimming: 4 bases; junction bases outside the gene matches: 6. The CDR3 totals 17 residues. The CDR3 reads CASSQDRRAGGYNEQFF. The CDR3 nucleotides read TGCGCCAGCAGCCAAGATCGGCGAGCGGGGGGGTACAATGAGCAGTTCTTC.

The rearrangement uses TRBV30 and TRBJ2-1; the match to TRBD1 covers 8 bases. The CDR3 runs to 14 residues. The germline CDR1 and CDR2 sequences are GTSNPN and SVGIG (reference sequence). J lost 11 bases, V lost 2 bases, and 11 bases had no gene match. Here the CDR3 reads CAWSQGATSGQQFF. CDR3 nucleotide sequence: TGTGCCTGGAGTCAGGGGGCCACTAGTGGCCAGCAGTTCTTC.

In this sample, this clone turned up once. The chain carries TRBV12-3 or TRBV12-4 and TRBJ2-5; 8 nucleotides agree with TRBD2. Trimming cost V 5 bases and J 5 bases; bases outside gene matches: 4. The CDR3 sequence is 13 residues long. The CDR3 loop is CASSKAGVETQYF. CDR3 sequence (DNA): TGTGCCAGCAGTAAAGCGGGAGTGGAGACCCAGTACTTC.

The chain uses TRBV4-3 and TRBJ1-5, with 12 positions matching TRBD1. Germline V gives CDR1 LGHNA, CDR2 YSLEER. This CDR3 has 17 residues. V lost 0 bases, J lost 7 bases, and 7 bases stayed unmatched. The CDR3 DNA follows: TGCGCCAGCAGCCAAGATGGGACCGGGACAGGGGGCCAGCCCCAGCATTTT. Translation: CASSQDGTGTGGQPQHF.

This chain joins TRBV7-9 and TRBJ2-6; D not resolved. The CDR3 consists of 12 residues. V lost 2 bases to trimming and J lost 6 bases, with 2 bases between them. Germline V gene sequence: CDR1 SEHNR, CDR2 FQNEAQ (reference sequence). The DNA for the CDR3 is TGTGCCAGCAGCTTACTGGCCAACGTCCTGACTTTC. It translates to CASSLLANVLTF. Filled out from reference TRBV7-9 and TRBJ2-6, the complete variable domain reads DTGVSQNPRHKITKRGQNVTFRCDPISEHNRLYWYRQTLGQGPEFLTYFQNEAQLEKSRLLSDRFSAERPKGSFSTLEIQRTEQGDSAMYLCASSLLANVLTFGAGSRLTVL.

This clone appeared a few times. The genes are TRBV20-1 and TRBJ1-2; the match to TRBD1 covers 9 bases. Germline values: CDR1 DFQATT, CDR2 SNEGSKA (reference sequence). The CDR3 contains 12 residues. Trimming at V came to 3 bases and at J to 7 bases, leaving 3 bases not matched to a gene. The CDR3: CSASPQGAGYTF. The CDR3 DNA is TGCAGTGCTAGTCCACAGGGGGCTGGCTACACCTTC.

The rearrangement links TRBV4-1 to TRBJ1-6, with D maybe TRBD1 (5 bases). V lost 0 bases and J 8 bases, leaving 8 bases between the germline ends. There are 14 residues in the CDR3. From germline, CDR1 is MGHRA and CDR2 YSYEKL. In nucleotides, the CDR3 is TGCGCCAGCAGCCAAGATCAGGGATATTCACCCCTCCACTTT. Translation gives CASSQDQGYSPLHF.

The J gene is TRBJ2-6, the V gene TRBV12-5; perhaps TRBD1 as D (5 bases). V lost 1 base and J 0 bases, leaving 22 bases between the germline ends. This CDR3 region has 21 residues. Germline values: CDR1 LGHNT, CDR2 FRNRAP. In DNA, the CDR3 is TGTGCTAGTGGTTTGGCACGTTTGACATGGGGCCGAAACTCTGGGGCCAACGTCCTGACTTTC. This codes for CASGLARLTWGRNSGANVLTF.

V gene TRBV7-3 combines with J gene TRBJ2-7; D is possibly TRBD1 (6 bases). Trimming shortened V by 1 base and J by 3 bases, and 13 bases separated the two germline ends. The CDR3 runs 15 residues. The germline V gene encodes CDR1 SGHTA and CDR2 FQGTGA. CDR3 region: CASSLNSGVYYEQYF. The CDR3 DNA follows: TGTGCCAGCAGCTTAAACTCAGGGGTGTACTACGAGCAGTACTTC.

This sequence joins TRBV5-6 and TRBJ1-2; weak D call: TRBD1 (5 bases). Germline CDR1 reads SGHDT; CDR2 reads YYEEEE. CDR3 size: 15 residues. The V gene lost 1 base and the J gene lost 2 bases, with 12 bases spanning the gap. CDR3 amino acids: CASSLMLGGNYGYTF. CDR3 sequence (DNA): TGTGCCAGCAGCTTGATGTTGGGGGGGAACTATGGCTACACCTTC.

The chain carries TRBV6-2 or TRBV6-3 and TRBJ2-1; TRBD2 matches at 9 bases. The germline CDR1 and CDR2 sequences are MNHEY and SVGEGT. With V trimmed by 0 bases and J by 4 bases, 7 bases remained unmatched. The length of the CDR3 is 17 residues. The CDR3 spells CASSYSPTSGLYNEQFF. The CDR3 DNA reads as TGTGCCAGCAGTTACTCCCCCACTAGCGGGCTTTACAATGAGCAGTTCTTC.

This sequence joins TRBV18 and TRBJ1-1, with a weak D call TRBD1 (5 bases). V lost 3 bases and J 8 bases, leaving 10 bases between the germline ends. Germline-derived CDR1 and CDR2 are KGHSH and LQKENI. CDR3 length: 12 residues. The DNA for the CDR3 is TGTGCCAGCTCACCTGAAGGGGCAGAAGCTTTCTTT. It specifies CASSPEGAEAFF. Using reference TRBV18 and TRBJ1-1 for the parts outside the CDR3, the full variable domain is NAGVMQNPRHLVRRRGQEARLRCSPMKGHSHVYWYRQLPEEGLKFMVYLQKENIIDESGMPKERFSAEFPKEGPSILRIQQVVRGDSAAYFCASSPEGAEAFFGQGTRLTVV.

The CDR3 DNA sequence: TGTGCCAGCAGTTTAGCGGTAGGGGGGGGTCTGCTCCATTTT. This encodes CASSLAVGGGLLHF. The chain joins TRBV27 to TRBJ1-5; a possible D gene is TRBD1 (6 bases). CDR1 MNHEY and CDR2 SMNVEV come from the germline V gene (reference sequence). The CDR3 contains 14 residues. V lost 2 bases to trimming and J lost 16 bases, with 21 bases between them.

The chain employs TRBV4-1 and TRBJ2-1; D is perhaps TRBD2 (5 bases). The CDR3 consists of 14 residues. Trimming removed 4 bases at V and 6 bases at J, with 13 bases between. Germline CDR1 reads MGHRA; CDR2 reads YSYEKL. CDR3: CASSLRTGVNEQFF. The CDR3 coding sequence is TGCGCCAGCAGCCTCCGGACCGGGGTCAATGAGCAGTTCTTC.

The chain employs TRBV28 and TRBJ2-1; the match to TRBD2 covers 7 bases. Looked up from germline, CDR1 is MDHEN and CDR2 is SYDVKM. V gave up 6 bases and J gave up 7 bases; unmatched junction bases: 9. This CDR3 has 14 amino acids. CDR3 coding DNA: TGTGCCAGCAGCACCTGGGAGGGGCTGAATGAGCAGTTCTTC. This gives the protein CASSTWEGLNEQFF.

The V call is TRBV6-5, the J call TRBJ2-7, with TRBD1 matching 12 bases. After removal of 3 bases from V and 3 bases from J, the junction contained 3 bases not matched to a gene. CDR3 length: 15 residues. CDR1 and CDR2 (germline): MNHEY, SVGAGI. DNA of the CDR3: TGTGCCAGCAGTTATGGGACAGGGGGCGGCTACGAGCAGTACGTC. It encodes CASSYGTGGGYEQYV.

This clone has a handful of counts. The CDR3 sequence: CASSSQAHNQPQHF. Written as DNA, the CDR3 is TGTGCCAGCAGCTCCCAGGCGCACAATCAGCCCCAGCATTTT. The genes are TRBV13 and TRBJ1-5; no clear D gene. CDR1 and CDR2 (germline): PRHDT, FYEKMQ (reference sequence). V lost 4 bases and J lost 3, with 10 bases in between. This CDR3 comprises 14 residues.

V usage is TRBV27 and J usage is TRBJ2-1; weak D call: TRBD1 (6 bases). Trimming removed 0 bases at V and 4 bases at J, with 7 bases between. The V gene's germline CDR1 is MNHEY and CDR2 SMNVEV (reference sequence). The CDR3 runs to 14 residues. The CDR3 sequence: CASSLSRGYNEQFF. The CDR3 bases are TGTGCCAGCAGTTTATCCAGGGGTTACAATGAGCAGTTCTTC.

This rearrangement joins TRBV7-2 to TRBJ2-1, with 12 bases that match TRBD2. This CDR3 comprises 17 residues. Germline V CDR1 and CDR2: SGHTA, FQGNSA. With V trimmed by 5 bases and J by 1 base, 6 bases remained unmatched. In DNA, the CDR3 is TGTGCCAGCAGCCCGCGGACTAGCGGGATTTCCTACAATGAGCAGTTCTTC. Amino acid sequence: CASSPRTSGISYNEQFF.

The gene calls are TRBV4-3 and TRBJ2-1, with TRBD2 identical over 8 bases. J lost 0 bases, V lost 1 base, and 17 bases had no gene match. The CDR3 length is 21 residues. Germline V lookup: CDR1 LGHNA, CDR2 YSLEER. CDR3 in amino acids: CASSQVVLGTSEGSSYNEQFF. CDR3 nucleotides: TGCGCCAGCAGCCAAGTCGTACTGGGGACTAGTGAGGGGAGCTCCTACAATGAGCAGTTCTTC.

The chain joins TRBV1 to TRBJ2-2; the table's D gene call, TRBD2, was not cross checked with the DNA. TRBV1 is a recognized pseudogene. The CDR3 is 17 residues long. CDR3 in DNA: TGCACCAGCAGCCAAGGTTGTTGGGACTTTAACACCGGGGAGCTGTTTTTT. Encoded protein: CTSSQGCWDFNTGELFF.

The CDR3 here is CASRAKGGTGELFF. In nucleotides, the CDR3 is TGTGCCAGCAGAGCGAAGGGAGGCACCGGGGAGCTGTTTTTT. V gene TRBV6-6 combines with J gene TRBJ2-2; D might be TRBD2 (6 bases). The length of the CDR3 is 14 residues. The germline V and J ends were trimmed by 6 bases and 4 bases, with 12 bases remaining between them. CDR1 and CDR2 from the germline V gene are MNHNY and SVGAGI (reference sequence).

This chain links TRBV6-6 with TRBJ1-2; 7 nucleotides agree with TRBD1. This CDR3 region has 17 residues. Trimming removed 5 bases from V and 7 bases from J; junction bases left unmatched: 19. Germline V CDR1 and CDR2: MNHNY, SVGAGI (reference sequence). For the CDR3, the DNA is TGTGCCAGCAGTCCCAATTTCGTGACAGGGCCCGGTGGTGGCTACACCTTC. This codes for CASSPNFVTGPGGGYTF.

DNA for the CDR3: TGTGCCAGCAGCGTGACTCCCGCCACTGAAGCTTTCTTT. Translating it yields CASSVTPATEAFF. The V and J genes are TRBV7-6 and TRBJ1-1; no reliable D call. CDR1 is SGHVS, CDR2 FNYEAQ, per germline. The CDR3 extends over 13 amino acids. V lost 5 bases and J 4 bases, leaving 11 bases between the germline ends. Together with reference TRBV7-6 and TRBJ1-1, the CDR3 gives the full variable domain: GAGVSQSPRYKVTKRGQDVALRCDPISGHVSLYWYRQALGQGPEFLTYFNYEAQQDKSGLPNDRFSAERPEGSISTLTIQRTEQRDSAMYRCASSVTPATEAFFGQGTRLTVV.

The chain is built from TRBV2 and TRBJ1-1; 7 bases align to TRBD1. Germline lookup yields CDR1 SNHLY and CDR2 FYNNEI. J was trimmed by 2 bases and V by 4 bases; bases with no gene match: 7. The CDR3 is 15 residues long. This chain's CDR3 is CASSVGRGINTEAFF. CDR3 in DNA: TGTGCCAGCAGTGTGGGCAGGGGGATAAACACTGAAGCTTTCTTT.

The J gene is TRBJ1-1, the V gene TRBV27, with TRBD1 identical over 9 bases. Germline V lookup: CDR1 MNHEY, CDR2 SMNVEV (reference sequence). This CDR3 is built from 14 residues. V shed 7 bases and J 4 bases; nucleotides not matched to a gene: 7. The CDR3 spells CASTTGGASTEAFF. The CDR3 bases are TGTGCCAGCACCACAGGGGGCGCGTCCACTGAAGCTTTCTTT.

V and J are TRBV28 and TRBJ2-2; maybe TRBD2 (6 bases). Trimming pared 7 bases from V and 5 bases from J, leaving 17 bases between. Germline CDR1 is MDHEN and CDR2 is SYDVKM. This CDR3 has 15 amino acids. CDR3 sequence (DNA): TGTGCCAGCAACCCCGGAGGGGCCGGGACCGGGGAGCTGTTTTTT. Translating gives CASNPGGAGTGELFF. The full variable domain, completed using reference TRBV28 and TRBJ2-2, is DVKVTQSSRYLVKRTGEKVFLECVQDMDHENMFWYRQDPGLGLRLIYFSYDVKMKEKGDIPEGYSVSREKKERFSLILESASTNQTSMYLCASNPGGAGTGELFFGEGSRLTVL.

The rearrangement uses TRBV28 and TRBJ1-6; weak D call: TRBD1 (5 bases). This CDR3 has 13 amino acids. Trimming took 10 bases from V and 13 from J, leaving 20 bases between them. The germline gives CDR1 MDHEN, CDR2 SYDVKM. The CDR3 sequence is CAITTGQGNPLHF. The CDR3 nucleotides are TGTGCCATTACTACCGGGCAGGGTAATCCCCTCCACTTT. The whole variable domain, filled in from reference TRBV28 and TRBJ1-6, reads DVKVTQSSRYLVKRTGEKVFLECVQDMDHENMFWYRQDPGLGLRLIYFSYDVKMKEKGDIPEGYSVSREKKERFSLILESASTNQTSMYLCAITTGQGNPLHFGNGTRLTVT.

The chain is built from TRBV12-5 and TRBJ2-2; D is unclear. Germline CDR1 LGHNT, CDR2 FRNRAP. The CDR3 is 14 amino acids. Trimming took 6 bases from V and 0 from J, leaving 8 bases between them. CDR3 sequence reads: CASGQASNTGELFF. Written as DNA, the CDR3 is TGTGCTAGTGGGCAAGCATCGAACACCGGGGAGCTGTTTTTT.

The CDR3 sequence is CASSPRTGDNEKLFF. The CDR3 nucleotides are TGTGCCAGCTCACCCCGGACAGGAGACAATGAAAAACTGTTTTTT. This chain connects TRBV18 to TRBJ1-4, with 7 bases matching TRBD1. The ends lost 3 bases at V and 5 bases at J; junction bases unmatched: 6. The germline V gene has CDR1 KGHSH and CDR2 LQKENI. This CDR3 contains 15 residues. The full variable domain, rest sourced from reference TRBV18 and TRBJ1-4, is NAGVMQNPRHLVRRRGQEARLRCSPMKGHSHVYWYRQLPEEGLKFMVYLQKENIIDESGMPKERFSAEFPKEGPSILRIQQVVRGDSAAYFCASSPRTGDNEKLFFGSGTQLSVL.

The chain carries TRBV6-5 and TRBJ2-7; D may be TRBD1 (6 bases). Deletions cut 6 bases from V and 0 bases from J, with 6 bases between. Looked up from germline, CDR1 is MNHEY and CDR2 is SVGAGI. The CDR3 loop spans 12 amino acids. The CDR3 spells CASRGGSYEQYF. CDR3 DNA sequence: TGTGCCAGCAGAGGGGGCTCCTACGAGCAGTACTTC.